The subject of this entry is one T cell receptor beta chain. This clonotype was counted many times. Its recognized antigen is unknown. No quality values exist for individual bases; no much larger clone is one base distant. The TCR beta CDR3 regions were amplified from the RNA transcripts. A first-round RT-PCR of the TCR CDR3 used the HTBI primer set with the Qiagen OneStep RT-PCR kit. A second multiplex PCR round built the libraries, followed by size selection and purification. Libraries were sequenced paired-end with 100 bp reads on an Illumina HiSeq2000. Concerning the study's data processing: Raw data were processed with SOAPnuke, discarding reads with adapters, uncalled bases, mean Phred below 15, or no exact constant-primer or identifier match. COPE v1.2.5 was used to merge the high-quality paired reads, and each unique nucleotide sequence was defined as a clonotype. MiTCR v1.1 was used to align clonotypes to the IMGT TRBV, TRBD and TRBJ reference segments. The analysis included only V-J combinations with a frequency above 0.0001, which together covered more than 99% of the repertoires. A TCS score was defined as the ratio of F50 (clonal expansion) to E x V (chaos), with BLOSUM62-based TCRdist applied between CDR3 peptides within each V-J. Welch's t-statistics and random forest reduced around 550 V-J features to roughly 13, which were used in a naive Bayes classifier (R e1071). In TCRdb, the public reads were trimmed at Q25 with fastp and aligned with MiXCR, with productive beta chains retained. A single entry per CDR3 protein holds the most common genes and DNA from its merged rows. What appears here as the V and J calls and clone size reflects TCRdb's work, not the paper's. Counted in this sample were around 600,000 distinct CDR3 sequences; approximately 15% of them appeared once. The ten largest account for more than 3% of the sample.

Ophthalmopathy patients had moderately to severely active disease, with a Clinical Activity Score of 3 or more, a NOSPECS grade of 4 or more, and a disease duration of less than 3 months. Any patient with an uncontrolled infection, another autoimmune disease, pregnancy or lactation was excluded. Diagnoses relied on clinical symptoms, serum thyroxine and TRAb, thyroid ultrasound and orbital computed tomography. Ficoll-Paque density gradient centrifugation was used to isolate PBMCs from about 10 ml of fresh peripheral blood. Trizol reagent was used to extract total RNA, and RNA quality was then checked on an Agilent 2100 Bioanalyzer. This sample was taken from a study of T cells in Graves' hyperthyroidism and ophthalmopathy (dated by TCRdb to about 2019). Study-wide context: Peripheral blood was sampled at the time of initial diagnosis, prior to any treatment. The 85 to 100 discovery patients were randomly split 7:3 into training and test sets. After sampling, hyperthyroidism patients received methimazole starting at 30 mg daily, and ophthalmopathy patients received high-dose intravenous methylprednisolone. In addition, the study compared T-cell repertoires in thyroid tissue and in blood from 6 or 7 Graves' hyperthyroidism patients. TCR V-J signatures able to tell the groups apart were searched for in a discovery cohort of some 100 patients, of whom 40 to 45 had Graves' ophthalmopathy and roughly 59 had stable Graves' hyperthyroidism. The paper reports TCR Vbeta CDR3 sequencing of approximately 130 peripheral blood samples: under 45 ophthalmopathy, 70 to 85 hyperthyroidism and about 17 progressor patients. An independent validation cohort of 18 to 20 hyperthyroidism patients and about 15 patients who later progressed to ophthalmopathy tested prospective prediction of ophthalmopathy.

What the research found in general, with its limitations: Sample size was not statistically predetermined, and blinding of investigators to group allocation was not performed. During validation, the model predicted progression to ophthalmopathy a median of approximately 6 months ahead of onset, with around 71% sensitivity and roughly 72% specificity. Ophthalmopathy was separated from stable hyperthyroidism by a 13 V-J signature model, with approximately 90% sensitivity and about 81% specificity obtained in cross-validation and 80%/75% obtained in testing. Most expanded thyroid clonotypes (frequency above 0.001) were also found in blood, which suggests that blood repertoires may mirror thyroid immune responses.

Compared with germline, V lacks 10 bases and J lacks 3 bases; bases without a gene match: 6. CDR1 is given as MNHNS and CDR2 as SASEGT, both from the germline V gene. The CDR3 starts with the cysteine, ends with the phenylalanine, and has 13 residues. Solely the CDR3 DNA is kept, with 39 bases framed from the first base. The receptor was derived from a middle-aged woman with Graves' ophthalmopathy. The sample comprised blood. Rearrangement joined TRBV6-1 to TRBJ2-1, with 7 bases aligning to TRBD2. The CDR3 corresponds to CAMGGTNYNEQFF. The DNA is as follows: TGTGCCATGGGGGGGACTAACTACAATGAGCAGTTCTTC.